These 26 T cell receptor beta chains were sequenced from one sample in a study of beta chain features in type 1 diabetes. Since all of the isolated RNA was reverse transcribed, expressed TCRB transcripts were what got sequenced. Profiling relied on immunoSEQ multiplex PCR, and the TCRdb table lists in-frame clones only, not all of them. Of more than 110,000 clones in the sample, around 7% are singletons; the top ten hold about 1.4%. Sequencing was carried out using central memory CD4+ T cells from blood. These receptor sequences come from a woman aged 25 to 39 in good health.

The table lists this clone with a few counts. This rearrangement joins TRBV7-2 to TRBJ2-7; 9 nucleotides agree with TRBD1. CDR1 and CDR2 (germline): SGHTA, FQGNSA. V lost 6 bases and J lost 6; bases outside the gene matches: 0. The CDR3 spans 11 residues. The DNA for the CDR3 is TGTGCCAGCAGGACAGGGGGCGAGCAGTACTTC. It translates to CASRTGGEQYF.

The V and J genes are TRBV4-2 and TRBJ2-7; 7 positions agree with TRBD2. Germline CDR1 and CDR2: LGHNA and YNFKEQ. There are 15 residues in the CDR3. J lost 3 bases, V lost 4 bases, and 9 bases had no gene match. The DNA for the CDR3 is TGTGCCAGCAGCCTCCCCGGGACTAACCACTACGAGCAGTACTTC. This translates into CASSLPGTNHYEQYF.

The chain is built from TRBV18 and TRBJ2-7; D remains ambiguous. The CDR3 has 14 residues. In germline, CDR1 is KGHSH, CDR2 LQKENI. V shed 2 bases and J shed 0 bases, with 8 bases lying between them. CDR3 loop: CASSPSPSSYEQYF. The DNA for the CDR3 is TGTGCCAGCTCACCAAGTCCCAGCTCCTACGAGCAGTACTTC. The full variable domain, rest sourced from reference TRBV18 and TRBJ2-7, is NAGVMQNPRHLVRRRGQEARLRCSPMKGHSHVYWYRQLPEEGLKFMVYLQKENIIDESGMPKERFSAEFPKEGPSILRIQQVVRGDSAAYFCASSPSPSSYEQYFGPGTRLTVT.

This clone has ten or more counts. This chain uses TRBV7-9 with TRBJ1-5; no definite D call. Germline assignment: CDR1 SEHNR and CDR2 FQNEAQ (reference sequence). Trimming pared 5 bases from V and 7 bases from J, leaving 9 bases between. This CDR3 is 12 amino acids long. The CDR3 here is CASSTSRQPQHF. The CDR3 nucleotides read TGTGCCAGCAGCACTAGCCGACAGCCCCAGCATTTT.

This clone was seen a few times. V usage is TRBV7-3 and J usage is TRBJ1-1; TRBD1 is a possible D gene (6 bases). CDR3 length equals 13 residues. Germline V gene sequence: CDR1 SGHTA, CDR2 FQGTGA. Trimming cost V 2 bases and J 5 bases, with 9 bases left between them. CDR3 loop: CASSLQGRTEAFF. The DNA for the CDR3 is TGTGCCAGCAGCTTACAGGGGCGAACTGAAGCTTTCTTT.

The rearrangement uses TRBV7-8 and TRBJ2-1, with D unclear. Looked up from germline, CDR1 is SGHVS and CDR2 is FQNEAQ. The CDR3 is made up of 12 amino acids. With 3 bases removed from V and 9 bases from J, the gap between germline ends came to 9 bases. This CDR3 is CASSFSIPEQFF. CDR3 sequence (DNA): TGTGCCAGCAGCTTTTCTATCCCTGAGCAGTTCTTC.

This sequence joins TRBV6-5 and TRBJ1-2, with 8 bases lining up with TRBD1. V shed 3 bases and J 0 bases; nucleotides not matched to a gene: 6. The V gene's germline CDR1 is MNHEY and CDR2 SVGAGI. The CDR3 spans 16 residues. CDR3 loop: CASSYRDRPTNYGYTF. The CDR3 DNA follows: TGTGCCAGCAGTTATCGGGACAGGCCAACTAACTATGGCTACACCTTC.

This chain links TRBV28 with TRBJ1-5; D might be TRBD1 (6 bases). V was cut by 6 bases and J by 1 base, with 13 bases left in between. Germline V gives CDR1 MDHEN, CDR2 SYDVKM. The CDR3 is 15 residues long. CDR3 coding DNA: TGTGCCAGCAGGGACGCACAGGGAAGCAATCAGCCCCAGCATTTT. Encoded protein: CASRDAQGSNQPQHF.

The genes are TRBV18 and TRBJ2-7; 7 positions match TRBD2. The V gene's germline CDR1 is KGHSH and CDR2 LQKENI. The CDR3 spans 14 residues. Trimming at V came to 2 bases and at J to 1 base, leaving 2 bases not matched to a gene. CDR3 DNA: TGTGCCAGCTCACCATCGGGGGGTTCCTACGAGCAGTACTTC. This encodes CASSPSGGSYEQYF.

The chain employs TRBV28 and TRBJ1-2, with TRBD1 identical over 7 bases. V lost 5 bases, J lost 2 bases, and 8 bases stayed unmatched. Germline V gives CDR1 MDHEN, CDR2 SYDVKM. The length of the CDR3 is 15 residues. The CDR3 loop is CASSVPGQKNYGYTF. The CDR3 DNA reads as TGTGCCAGCAGTGTGCCGGGACAGAAGAACTATGGCTACACCTTC.

The chain combines TRBV28 with TRBJ2-1, with TRBD1 identical over 9 bases. After removal of 8 bases from V and 8 bases from J, the junction contained 10 bases not matched to a gene. Germline V gene data show CDR1 as MDHEN and CDR2 as SYDVKM. The CDR3 has 14 amino acids. As DNA, the CDR3 is TGTGCCAGCTCCCCCGGGACAGGGAGGGATGAGCAGTTCTTC. Translation: CASSPGTGRDEQFF. The whole variable domain, remainder taken from reference TRBV28 and TRBJ2-1, is DVKVTQSSRYLVKRTGEKVFLECVQDMDHENMFWYRQDPGLGLRLIYFSYDVKMKEKGDIPEGYSVSREKKERFSLILESASTNQTSMYLCASSPGTGRDEQFFGPGTRLTVL.

The V call is TRBV19, the J call TRBJ2-1; TRBD1 agrees at 11 bases. This CDR3 contains 14 residues. Trimming took 7 bases from V and 7 from J; bases not matched to a gene: 6. CDR1 is LNHDA and CDR2 is SQIVND in the germline V gene (reference sequence). The DNA of the CDR3 is TGTGCCAGTAAGTCGGGACAGGGGGTAAATGAGCAGTTCTTC. The encoded protein is CASKSGQGVNEQFF.

V is TRBV11-2 and J is TRBJ2-7, with D perhaps TRBD1 (5 bases). There are 13 residues in the CDR3. The germline V and J ends were trimmed by 0 bases and 7 bases, with 10 bases remaining between them. Germline-derived CDR1 and CDR2 are SGHAT and FQNNGV. The chain's CDR3 is CASSLDRNREQYF. For the CDR3, the DNA is TGTGCCAGCAGCTTAGATCGGAACAGGGAGCAGTACTTC. The full variable domain, completed using reference TRBV11-2 and TRBJ2-7, is EAGVAQSPRYKIIEKRQSVAFWCNPISGHATLYWYQQILGQGPKLLIQFQNNGVVDDSQLPKDRFSAERLKGVDSTLKIQPAKLEDSAVYLCASSLDRNREQYFGPGTRLTVT.

Only a few counts were recorded for this clone. The chain couples TRBV6-5 to TRBJ1-5, with a tentative D call TRBD1 (5 bases). V lost 2 bases and J lost 1, with 9 bases in between. Germline CDR1 is MNHEY and CDR2 is SVGAGI. The CDR3 length is 15 residues. CDR3 in DNA: TGTGCCAGCAGTTACCAAAAGGGGAGCAATCAGCCCCAGCATTTT. Residues: CASSYQKGSNQPQHF.

Only a few counts were recorded for this clone. V is TRBV21-1 and J is TRBJ2-1; TRBD2, the table's D call, was not compared with the DNA. TRBV21-1 has pseudogene status. The CDR3 contains 16 residues. The CDR3 nucleotides read TGTGCCAGCAGCTCCCACGGTAGCGGGACGGACAATGAGCAGTTCTTC. This encodes CASSSHGSGTDNEQFF.

V is TRBV11-2 and J is TRBJ2-1; 10 nucleotides align to TRBD2. This CDR3 region has 15 residues. Germline CDR1 reads SGHAT; CDR2 reads FQNNGV. The V gene end was trimmed by 5 bases and the J gene end by 4 bases; junction bases not matched to a gene: 5. CDR3 sequence reads: CASSDTSGIYNEQFF. CDR3 DNA: TGTGCCAGCAGCGATACTAGCGGGATTTACAATGAGCAGTTCTTC.

This clone occurred a few times. The DNA of the CDR3 is TGTGCCAGCAGCTTACTCGGGAGGGCTAGCGGGGAGCTGTTTTTT. This encodes CASSLLGRASGELFF. The V gene is TRBV7-2, the J gene TRBJ2-2; 8 bases are a match to TRBD2. Germline V gene sequence: CDR1 SGHTA, CDR2 FQGNSA. The V segment lost 2 bases and the J segment 7 bases; nucleotides outside the gene matches: 6. This CDR3 comprises 15 residues.

V and J are TRBV9 and TRBJ2-3; D is perhaps TRBD2 (6 bases). The ends were cut back, 0 bases at V and 4 bases at J, with 12 bases in the middle. This CDR3 region has 15 residues. Looked up from germline, CDR1 is SGDLS and CDR2 is YYNGEE. The CDR3 protein is CASSVAGESSDTQYF. The CDR3 DNA reads TGTGCCAGCAGCGTAGCGGGAGAATCGTCAGATACGCAGTATTTT.

There are a few counts of this clone. The V gene is TRBV7-6, the J gene TRBJ2-1; 7 nucleotides match TRBD2. V lost 1 base to trimming and J lost 0 bases; unmatched junction nucleotides: 9. In germline, CDR1 is SGHVS, CDR2 FNYEAQ. The CDR3 length is 18 residues. CDR3 in DNA: TGTGCCAGCAGCTTAGAAAGTGGGAGGGGCAGCTCCTACAATGAGCAGTTCTTC. This gives the protein CASSLESGRGSSYNEQFF.

The chain recombines TRBV6-4 with TRBJ1-3; a possible D gene is TRBD1 (5 bases). The CDR3 runs to 15 residues. The germline V gene has CDR1 MRHNA and CDR2 SNTAGT. Trimming removed 5 bases from V and 0 bases from J, with 11 bases in between. The CDR3 DNA sequence: TGTGCCAGCAGTACCAGACAGAGCTCTGGAAACACCATATATTTT. Encoded protein: CASSTRQSSGNTIYF.

The gene calls are TRBV27 and TRBJ1-5, with a tentative D call TRBD1 (5 bases). Germline V CDR1 and CDR2: MNHEY, SMNVEV (reference sequence). This CDR3 region has 14 residues. Trimming pared 2 bases from V and 7 bases from J, leaving 12 bases between. The CDR3 is CASSLGRAGQPQHF. CDR3 nucleotides: TGTGCCAGCAGTTTAGGCAGGGCGGGGCAGCCCCAGCATTTT.

There are a few counts of this clone. The V gene is TRBV19, the J gene TRBJ2-1; 8 bases are a match to TRBD2. Germline loops: CDR1 LNHDA, CDR2 SQIVND (reference sequence). The CDR3 spans 16 residues. The V gene end was trimmed by 6 bases and the J gene end by 2 bases; junction bases not matched to a gene: 9. CDR3 bases: TGTGCCAGTAGCAGTCAAACGACTAGCGCCTACAATGAGCAGTTCTTC. This encodes CASSSQTTSAYNEQFF.

The CDR3, as DNA: TGTGCCAGCAGTGTATTTGGTGGACTAATCTCCTACAATGAGCAGTTCTTC. The encoded protein is CASSVFGGLISYNEQFF. The chain links TRBV2 to TRBJ2-1, with D possibly matching TRBD2 (6 bases). The CDR3 extends over 17 amino acids. Germline V lookup: CDR1 SNHLY, CDR2 FYNNEI. V dropped 4 bases and J dropped 0 bases, with 16 bases sitting between them.

This clone has a handful of counts. The rearrangement links TRBV7-9 to TRBJ2-5; TRBD1 is a possible D gene (5 bases). The CDR3 is 15 residues long. V was trimmed by 5 bases and J by 5 bases, leaving 18 bases between them. Germline CDR1 reads SEHNR; CDR2 reads FQNEAQ (reference sequence). The CDR3, as DNA: TGTGCCAGCAGCCTTGACAGACGAGACGGGGAGACCCAGTACTTC. This translates into CASSLDRRDGETQYF.

The V gene is TRBV18, the J gene TRBJ2-1; TRBD2 agrees at 8 bases. Germline V CDR1 and CDR2: KGHSH, LQKENI. This CDR3 has 16 amino acids. V gave up 3 bases and J gave up 8 bases; unmatched junction bases: 12. CDR3 residues: CASSPPTGRVRDEQFF. The DNA for the CDR3 is TGTGCCAGCTCACCCCCCACCGGGAGGGTCAGGGATGAGCAGTTCTTC.

The rearrangement links TRBV28 to TRBJ2-3, with D unclear. Germline V lookup: CDR1 MDHEN, CDR2 SYDVKM. There are 13 residues in the CDR3. V was shortened by 6 bases and J by 6 bases, with 13 bases between the two germline ends. The CDR3 DNA is TGTGCCAGCAGGGTCCCCCCGAGTGATACGCAGTATTTT. Amino acids: CASRVPPSDTQYF.